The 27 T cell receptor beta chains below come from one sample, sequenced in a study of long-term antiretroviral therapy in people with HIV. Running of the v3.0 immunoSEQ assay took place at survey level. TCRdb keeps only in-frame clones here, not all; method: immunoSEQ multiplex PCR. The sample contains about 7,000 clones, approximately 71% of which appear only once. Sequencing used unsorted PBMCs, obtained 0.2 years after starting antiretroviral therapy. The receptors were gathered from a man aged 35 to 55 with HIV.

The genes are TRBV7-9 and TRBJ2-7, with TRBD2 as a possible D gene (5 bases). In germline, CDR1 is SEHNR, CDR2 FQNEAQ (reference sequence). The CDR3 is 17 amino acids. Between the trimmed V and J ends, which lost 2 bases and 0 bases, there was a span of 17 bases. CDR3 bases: TGTGCCAGCAGCTTAAACTATGCGGGTGAACGCTCCTACGAGCAGTACTTC. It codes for CASSLNYAGERSYEQYF.

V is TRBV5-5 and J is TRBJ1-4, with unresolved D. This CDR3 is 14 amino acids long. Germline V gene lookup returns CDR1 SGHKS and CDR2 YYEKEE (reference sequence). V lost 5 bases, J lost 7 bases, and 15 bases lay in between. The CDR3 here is CASRKTAQAEKLFF. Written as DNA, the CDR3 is TGTGCCAGCAGAAAGACGGCCCAAGCTGAAAAACTGTTTTTT. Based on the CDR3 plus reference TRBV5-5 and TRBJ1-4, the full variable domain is DAGVTQSPTHLIKTRGQQVTLRCSPISGHKSVSWYQQVLGQGPQFIFQYYEKEERGRGNFPDRFSARQFPNYSSELNVNALLLGDSALYLCASRKTAQAEKLFFGSGTQLSVL.

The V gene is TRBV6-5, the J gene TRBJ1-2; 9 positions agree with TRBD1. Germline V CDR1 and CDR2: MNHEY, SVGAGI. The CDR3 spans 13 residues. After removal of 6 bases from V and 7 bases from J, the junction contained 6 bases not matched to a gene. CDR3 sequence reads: CASSLTGGIGYTF. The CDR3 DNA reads TGTGCCAGCAGCTTAACAGGGGGCATTGGCTACACCTTC.

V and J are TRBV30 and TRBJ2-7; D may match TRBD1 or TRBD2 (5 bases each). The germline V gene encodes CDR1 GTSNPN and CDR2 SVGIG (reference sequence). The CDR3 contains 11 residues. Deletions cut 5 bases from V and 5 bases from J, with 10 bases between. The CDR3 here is CAWGTYNEQYF. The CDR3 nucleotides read TGTGCCTGGGGGACCTACAACGAGCAGTACTTC.

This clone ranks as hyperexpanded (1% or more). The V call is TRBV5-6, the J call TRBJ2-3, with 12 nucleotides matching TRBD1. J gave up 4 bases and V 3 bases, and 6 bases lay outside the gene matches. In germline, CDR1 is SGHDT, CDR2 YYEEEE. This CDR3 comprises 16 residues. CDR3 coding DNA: TGTGCCAGCAGCTGGGGACAGGGGGCGCTGGCAGATACGCAGTATTTT. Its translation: CASSWGQGALADTQYF.

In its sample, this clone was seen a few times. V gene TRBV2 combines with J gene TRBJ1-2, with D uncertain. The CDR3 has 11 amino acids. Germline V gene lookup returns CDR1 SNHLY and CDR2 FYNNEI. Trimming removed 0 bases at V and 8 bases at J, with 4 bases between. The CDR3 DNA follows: TGTGCCAGCAGTGAAGCCAGGGGCTACACCTTC. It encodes CASSEARGYTF.

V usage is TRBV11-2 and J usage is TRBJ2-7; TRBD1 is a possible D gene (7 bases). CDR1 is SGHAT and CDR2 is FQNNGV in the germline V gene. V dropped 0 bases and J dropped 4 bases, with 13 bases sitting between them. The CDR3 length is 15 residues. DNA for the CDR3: TGTGCCAGCAGCTTAGATCTAGCAGGGGGGTACGAGCAGTACTTC. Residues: CASSLDLAGGYEQYF.

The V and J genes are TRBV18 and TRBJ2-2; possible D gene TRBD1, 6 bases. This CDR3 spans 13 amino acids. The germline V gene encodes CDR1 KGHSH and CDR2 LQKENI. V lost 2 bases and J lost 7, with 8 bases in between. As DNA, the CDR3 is TGTGCCAGCTCACCAACAGGGTTCGGGGAGCTGTTTTTT. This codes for CASSPTGFGELFF.

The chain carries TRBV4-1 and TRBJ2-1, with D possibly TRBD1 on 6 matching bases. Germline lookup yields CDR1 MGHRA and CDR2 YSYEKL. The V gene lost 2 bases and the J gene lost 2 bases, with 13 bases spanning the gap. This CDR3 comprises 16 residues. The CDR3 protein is CASSQSSGTTYNEQFF. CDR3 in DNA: TGCGCCAGCAGCCAAAGCTCCGGGACAACCTACAATGAGCAGTTCTTC.

DNA of the CDR3: TGTGCCATCAGTGAGCCCCCCTTGAACATTCAGTACTTC. It is translated as CAISEPPLNIQYF. The chain employs TRBV10-3 and TRBJ2-4; D remains unclear. CDR1 is ENHRY and CDR2 is SYGVKD in the germline V gene. This CDR3 contains 13 residues. V shed 2 bases and J shed 7 bases, with 9 bases lying between them.

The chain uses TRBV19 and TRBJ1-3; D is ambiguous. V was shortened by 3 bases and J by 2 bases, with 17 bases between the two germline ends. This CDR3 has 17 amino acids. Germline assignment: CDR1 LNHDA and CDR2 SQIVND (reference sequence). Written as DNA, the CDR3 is TGTGCCAGTAGTATTGCTTTCGGGTCCGGACCTGGAAACACCATATATTTT. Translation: CASSIAFGSGPGNTIYF.

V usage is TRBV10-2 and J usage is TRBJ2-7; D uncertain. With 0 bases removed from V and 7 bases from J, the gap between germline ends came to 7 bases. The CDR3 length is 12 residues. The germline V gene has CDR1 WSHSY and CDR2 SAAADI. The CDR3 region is CASSESPREQYF. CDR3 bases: TGCGCCAGCAGTGAGTCTCCCAGGGAGCAGTACTTC.

As DNA, the CDR3 is TGCGCCAGCAGCGGGACAGGGGGCGACTATGGCTACACCTTC. Translated: CASSGTGGDYGYTF. This chain uses TRBV5-1 with TRBJ1-2; 12 positions match TRBD1. The V and J ends lost 4 bases and 3 bases, in that order; junction bases with no gene match: 1. Germline V gene lookup returns CDR1 SGHRS and CDR2 YFSETQ. The CDR3 contains 14 residues.

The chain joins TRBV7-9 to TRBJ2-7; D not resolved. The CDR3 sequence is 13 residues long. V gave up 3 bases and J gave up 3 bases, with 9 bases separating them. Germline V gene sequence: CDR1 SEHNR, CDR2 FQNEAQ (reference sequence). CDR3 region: CASSFGPYYEQYF. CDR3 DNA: TGTGCCAGCAGCTTTGGACCGTACTACGAGCAGTACTTC.

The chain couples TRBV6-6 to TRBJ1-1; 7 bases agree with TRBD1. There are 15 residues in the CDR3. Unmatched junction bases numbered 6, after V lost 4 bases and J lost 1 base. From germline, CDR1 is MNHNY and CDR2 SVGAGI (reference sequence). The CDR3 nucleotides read TGTGCCAGCAGTTGGGAGTGGACAGGGAACACTGAAGCTTTCTTT. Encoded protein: CASSWEWTGNTEAFF.

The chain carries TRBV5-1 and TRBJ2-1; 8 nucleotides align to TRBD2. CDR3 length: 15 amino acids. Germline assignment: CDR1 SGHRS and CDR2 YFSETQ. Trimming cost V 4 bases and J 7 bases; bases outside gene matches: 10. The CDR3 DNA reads TGCGCCAGCAGCCCGGACGGCGGGGGGCGTAATGAGCAGTTCTTC. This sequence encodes CASSPDGGGRNEQFF.

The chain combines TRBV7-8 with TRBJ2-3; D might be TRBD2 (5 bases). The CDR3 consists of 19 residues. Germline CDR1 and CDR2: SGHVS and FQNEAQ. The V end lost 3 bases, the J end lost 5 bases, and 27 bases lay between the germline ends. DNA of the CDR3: TGTGCCAGCAGCTTTAGAGACCCTGCCAGCGGCGGGTTTGTAGATACGCAGTATTTT. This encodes CASSFRDPASGGFVDTQYF.

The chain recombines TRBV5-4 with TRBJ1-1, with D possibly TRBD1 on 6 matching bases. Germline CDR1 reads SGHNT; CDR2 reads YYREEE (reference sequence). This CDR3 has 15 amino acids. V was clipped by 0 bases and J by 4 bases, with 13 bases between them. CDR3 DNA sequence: TGTGCCAGCAGCTTGGCAGGGGCCGGGGTCACTGAAGCTTTCTTT. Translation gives CASSLAGAGVTEAFF.

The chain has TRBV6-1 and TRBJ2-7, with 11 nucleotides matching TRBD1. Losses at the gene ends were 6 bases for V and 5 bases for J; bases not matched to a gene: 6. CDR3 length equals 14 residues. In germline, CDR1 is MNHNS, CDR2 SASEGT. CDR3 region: CASSFGTGGNEQYF. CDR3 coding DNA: TGTGCCAGCAGCTTCGGGACAGGGGGGAACGAGCAGTACTTC.

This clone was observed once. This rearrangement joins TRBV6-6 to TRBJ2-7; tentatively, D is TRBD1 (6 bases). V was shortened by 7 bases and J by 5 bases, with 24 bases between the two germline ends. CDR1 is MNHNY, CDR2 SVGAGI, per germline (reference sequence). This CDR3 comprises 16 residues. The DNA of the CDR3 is TGTGCCAGCACCCCACAGAGGGGGATGTACCGCCACGAGCAGTACTTC. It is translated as CASTPQRGMYRHEQYF.

CDR3 DNA: TGTGCCAGCAGCGTAGGGACAGCCGTTAATGAAAAACTGTTTTTT. This sequence encodes CASSVGTAVNEKLFF. The chain links TRBV9 to TRBJ1-4; possible D gene TRBD1, 6 bases. The CDR3 spans 15 residues. Deletions cut 0 bases from V and 4 bases from J, with 10 bases between. CDR1 is SGDLS, CDR2 YYNGEE, per germline.

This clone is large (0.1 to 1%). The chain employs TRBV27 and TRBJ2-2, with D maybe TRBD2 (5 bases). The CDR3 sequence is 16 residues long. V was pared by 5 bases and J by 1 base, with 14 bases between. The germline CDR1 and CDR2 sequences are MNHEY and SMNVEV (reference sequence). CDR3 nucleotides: TGTGCCAGCAGTCCCACTAGTCTCCTGAACACCGGGGAGCTGTTTTTT. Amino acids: CASSPTSLLNTGELFF.

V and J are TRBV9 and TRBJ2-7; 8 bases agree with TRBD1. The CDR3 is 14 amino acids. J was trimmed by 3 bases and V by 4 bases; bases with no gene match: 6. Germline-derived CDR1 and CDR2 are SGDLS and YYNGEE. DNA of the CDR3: TGTGCCAGCAGCCCGGGGACAGGACTCTACGAGCAGTACTTC. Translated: CASSPGTGLYEQYF.

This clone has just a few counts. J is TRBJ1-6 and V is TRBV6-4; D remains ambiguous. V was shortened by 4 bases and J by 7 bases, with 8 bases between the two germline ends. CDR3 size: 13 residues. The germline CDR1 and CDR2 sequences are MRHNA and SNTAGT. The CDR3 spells CASSVGGNSPLHF. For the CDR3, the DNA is TGTGCCAGCAGTGTAGGCGGAAATTCACCCCTCCACTTT.

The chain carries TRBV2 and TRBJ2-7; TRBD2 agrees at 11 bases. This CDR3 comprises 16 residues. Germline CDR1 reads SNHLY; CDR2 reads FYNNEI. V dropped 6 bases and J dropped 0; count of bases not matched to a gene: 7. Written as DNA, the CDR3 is TGTGCCAGCAGCCCTTTTAGCGGGGGGGCCTCCTACGAGCAGTACTTC. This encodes CASSPFSGGASYEQYF.

The CDR3 here is CASSQETGVGSPLHF. CDR3 in DNA: TGTGCCAGCAGCCAAGAGACAGGGGTTGGGTCACCCCTCCACTTT. This chain connects TRBV4-2 to TRBJ1-6, with TRBD1 identical over 8 bases. The V gene end was trimmed by 0 bases and the J gene end by 10 bases; junction bases not matched to a gene: 5. The V gene's germline CDR1 is LGHNA and CDR2 YNFKEQ. CDR3 length equals 15 residues.

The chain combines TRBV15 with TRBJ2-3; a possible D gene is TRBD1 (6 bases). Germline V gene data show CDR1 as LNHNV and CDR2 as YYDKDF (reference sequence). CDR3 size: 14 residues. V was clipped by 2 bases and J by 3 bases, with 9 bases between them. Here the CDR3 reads CATSRWGPTDTQYF. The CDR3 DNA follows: TGTGCCACCAGCAGATGGGGGCCGACAGATACGCAGTATTTT.